The 26 T cell receptor beta chains in this list originate from one sample, sequenced in a study of Graves' ophthalmopathy and Graves' hyperthyroidism. Scientists amplified the TCR beta CDR3 regions from RNA transcripts. Second-round multiplex PCR came after first-round RT-PCR with HTBI primers. TCRdb recomputed calls from the multiplex PCR reads with MiXCR, one row per CDR3 protein. This table has approximately 700,000 distinct CDR3 sequences, around 40% appearing once. The sample comprised peripheral blood. The receptors were sampled from an adult man with Graves' ophthalmopathy.

Concerning this clonotype itself: Given a much more abundant clone one base away, this may be a read error. The conserved closing phenylalanine or tryptophan is absent in this CDR3, likely reflecting a read error. The chain is built from TRBV11-2 and TRBJ2-5; tentative D call: TRBD2 (6 bases). CDR3 length equals 15 residues. The V gene lost 2 bases and the J gene lost 5 bases, with 15 bases spanning the gap. CDR1 and CDR2 from the germline V gene are SGHAT and FQNNGV. This CDR3 reads CASSLSWGGGETQYV. CDR3 coding DNA: TGTGCCAGCAGCTTATCGTGGGGAGGAGGGGAGACCCAGTACGTC.

This chain joins TRBV5-1 and TRBJ2-7, with D maybe TRBD1 (6 bases). Germline lookup yields CDR1 SGHRS and CDR2 YFSETQ. The CDR3 has 15 residues. Trimming took off 0 bases at V and 3 bases at J, with 13 bases between the two ends. The CDR3 region has the DNA TGCGCCAGCAGCTTGGCCCTAGGGGGAGTCTACGAGCAGTACTTC. This translates into CASSLALGGVYEQYF.

The chain employs TRBV7-9 and TRBJ2-1; D remains unclear. Trimming left V 3 bases short and J 7 bases short, with 10 bases between. The germline gives CDR1 SEHNR, CDR2 FQNEAQ (reference sequence). The CDR3 loop spans 13 amino acids. CDR3 sequence reads: CASSFPRSNEQFF. CDR3 DNA: TGTGCCAGCAGCTTTCCCAGGTCAAATGAGCAGTTCTTC.

This clonotype was picked up many times. The V call is TRBV29-1, the J call TRBJ2-7, with no clear D. This CDR3 has 12 amino acids. The V gene's germline CDR1 is SQVTM and CDR2 ANQGSEA. V was trimmed by 3 bases and J by 6 bases, leaving 12 bases between them. DNA for the CDR3: TGCAGCGTTGACCTCATGGGTGGCGAGCAGTACTTC. Translating it yields CSVDLMGGEQYF.

The J gene is TRBJ2-7, the V gene TRBV9; tentatively, D is TRBD1 (6 bases). Near its end, the DNA agrees better with TRBJ2-1, so the J call may be wrong. The CDR3 runs 14 residues. In germline, CDR1 is SGDLS, CDR2 YYNGEE. DNA of the CDR3: TGTGCCAGCAGCGCTAGGGGGTCCTACAATGAGCAGTTCTTC. Its protein is CASSARGSYNEQFF.

The sample holds many counts of this clonotype. The chain couples TRBV29-1 to TRBJ1-1, with a weak D call TRBD1 (6 bases). Germline values: CDR1 SQVTM, CDR2 ANQGSEA. The CDR3 is made up of 13 amino acids. V was trimmed by 4 bases and J by 5 bases, leaving 14 bases between them. The DNA for the CDR3 is TGCAGCGTTGCCGGGGGCAGGGCAACTGAAGCTTTCTTT. This encodes CSVAGGRATEAFF.

This clonotype came up a few times. The chain carries TRBV7-6 and TRBJ2-5, with 13 positions matching TRBD2. Germline values: CDR1 SGHVS, CDR2 FNYEAQ. The CDR3 has 20 residues. Trimming at V came to 4 bases and at J to 2 bases, leaving 16 bases not matched to a gene. The CDR3: CASSSGQAETGLAGQETQYF. The CDR3 region has the DNA TGTGCCAGCAGCTCAGGACAGGCAGAAACGGGACTAGCGGGACAAGAGACCCAGTACTTC.

This clonotype was recorded many times. The chain carries TRBV24-1 and TRBJ1-5; 8 bases fit TRBD1. The CDR3 consists of 15 residues. Germline-derived CDR1 and CDR2 are KGHDR and SFDVKD. The trim removed 11 bases at V and 2 bases at J, leaving 10 bases unmatched. The CDR3 here is CASSPLTGGNQPQHF. The CDR3 region has the DNA TGTGCCAGCAGCCCATTGACAGGGGGCAATCAGCCCCAGCATTTT.

The rearrangement links TRBV12-3 or TRBV12-4 to TRBJ1-3; D unresolved. CDR3 size: 16 residues. V dropped 2 bases and J dropped 4 bases, with 15 bases sitting between them. The CDR3 is CASSLLVRDAGNTIYF. DNA of the CDR3: TGTGCCAGCAGTTTATTGGTCCGGGATGCGGGAAACACCATATATTTT.

This clonotype was detected a few times. The chain is built from TRBV10-3 and TRBJ1-6, with D possibly matching TRBD1 (5 bases). Germline-derived CDR1 and CDR2 are ENHRY and SYGVKD. The CDR3 runs 14 residues. V was clipped by 10 bases and J by 10 bases, with 20 bases between them. CDR3 in DNA: TGTGCCAGCAAACGGGGCGCGGATGAGTCACCCCTCCACTTT. It codes for CASKRGADESPLHF.

In its sample, this clonotype was seen many times. V is TRBV20-1 and J is TRBJ2-7; D is possibly TRBD1 (7 bases). CDR3 length: 14 amino acids. V lost 5 bases and J 2 bases, leaving 16 bases between the germline ends. Germline lookup yields CDR1 DFQATT and CDR2 SNEGSKA (reference sequence). CDR3 region: CSAGGTVTAYEQYF. DNA of the CDR3: TGCAGTGCTGGCGGGACAGTAACGGCCTACGAGCAGTACTTC.

The rearrangement uses TRBV12-3 or TRBV12-4 and TRBJ2-5, with D hard to call. V gave up 5 bases and J gave up 2 bases, with 6 bases separating them. The CDR3 covers 12 residues. CDR3 coding DNA: TGTGCCAGCAGTGTGAAGCAAGAGACCCAGTACTTC. This translates into CASSVKQETQYF.

This chain's CDR3 is CASSLVPAGGPFETQYF. The CDR3 nucleotides read TGTGCCAGCAGCTTAGTTCCAGCGGGGGGGCCTTTTGAGACCCAGTACTTC. The chain recombines TRBV7-9 with TRBJ2-5, with TRBD2 identical over 10 bases. Unmatched junction bases numbered 10, after V lost 1 base and J lost 5 bases. From germline, CDR1 is SEHNR and CDR2 FQNEAQ (reference sequence). The CDR3 length is 17 residues.

V gene TRBV25-1 combines with J gene TRBJ2-5, with a possible D match to TRBD1 (5 bases). The CDR3 length is 15 residues. Trimming removed 5 bases from V and 0 bases from J, with 13 bases in between. Germline lookup yields CDR1 MGHDK and CDR2 SYGVNS. This CDR3 reads CASSFRSRDQETQYF. The CDR3 DNA follows: TGTGCCAGCAGTTTCAGGAGCAGGGACCAAGAGACCCAGTACTTC. The complete variable domain, with remaining parts taken from reference TRBV25-1 and TRBJ2-5, reads EADIYQTPRYLVIGTGKKITLECSQTMGHDKMYWYQQDPGMELHLIHYSYGVNSTEKGDLSSESTVSRIRTEHFPLTLESARPSHTSQYLCASSFRSRDQETQYFGPGTRLLVL.

This clonotype was seen repeatedly, ten times or more. The CDR3 DNA sequence: TGCAGCGTTGTGGCGGGGGCGGGGATCCCGCTCGAGCAGTACTTC. Translating gives CSVVAGAGIPLEQYF. This chain links TRBV29-1 with TRBJ2-7; D possibly corresponds to TRBD2 (7 bases). The V end lost 4 bases, the J end lost 6 bases, and 22 bases lay between the germline ends. Germline V gives CDR1 SQVTM, CDR2 ANQGSEA. This CDR3 is 15 amino acids long.

This clonotype was detected ten times or more. The chain recombines TRBV6-5 with TRBJ1-6, with D hard to call. The V gene's germline CDR1 is MNHEY and CDR2 SVGAGI. The CDR3 runs 13 residues. The ends were cut back, 6 bases at V and 9 bases at J, with 12 bases in the middle. CDR3 coding DNA: TGTGCCAGCAGCGGCCCCGACGGTTCACCCCTCCACTTT. Its translation: CASSGPDGSPLHF.

The genes are TRBV25-1 and TRBJ1-2; D gene uncertain. Germline V gene data show CDR1 as MGHDK and CDR2 as SYGVNS. This CDR3 contains 12 residues. Trimming took 7 bases from V and 2 from J, leaving 8 bases between them. Here the CDR3 reads CASNRTNYGYTF. The DNA for the CDR3 is TGTGCCAGCAATCGGACGAACTATGGCTACACCTTC.

The chain uses TRBV4-3 and TRBJ2-7; a possible D gene is TRBD1 (6 bases). The CDR3 covers 14 residues. Looked up from germline, CDR1 is LGHNA and CDR2 is YSLEER. Trimming removed 6 bases at V and 3 bases at J, with 15 bases between. The CDR3, as DNA: TGCGCCAGCAGTTTTAGACAGGCCCTCTACGAGCAGTACTTC. Amino acids: CASSFRQALYEQYF.

Turning to this clonotype: The junction differs from germline at one of its ends, possibly a read error. The rearrangement links TRBV24-1 to TRBJ1-5, with D perhaps TRBD1 (5 bases). The germline gives CDR1 KGHDR, CDR2 SFDVKD. CDR3 length: 14 amino acids. DNA of the CDR3: TGTGCCAGCAGTTCCCGGGGGTCCGGTCAGCCCCAGCATTTT. Encoded protein: CASSSRGSGQPQHF.

The table lists this clonotype with a few counts. The chain joins TRBV5-4 to TRBJ2-5; TRBD1 matches 9 bases. There are 15 residues in the CDR3. The ends lost 4 bases at V and 1 base at J; junction bases unmatched: 5. Germline V gene sequence: CDR1 SGHNT, CDR2 YYREEE (reference sequence). Written as DNA, the CDR3 is TGTGCCAGCAGCCGGGACAGGGTACGCCAAGAGACCCAGTACTTC. Protein sequence: CASSRDRVRQETQYF.

This clonotype came up many times. The J gene is TRBJ1-2, the V gene TRBV14; D is undetermined. CDR3 length equals 13 residues. The V gene lost 1 base and the J gene lost 5 bases, with 8 bases spanning the gap. Germline-derived CDR1 and CDR2 are SGHDN and FVKESK. CDR3 region: CASSQGVSYGYTF. CDR3 nucleotides: TGTGCCAGCAGCCAAGGAGTCTCATATGGCTACACCTTC.

V gene TRBV12-3 or TRBV12-4 combines with J gene TRBJ1-5; D uncertain. The CDR3 runs 16 residues. V was trimmed by 4 bases and J by 0 bases, leaving 13 bases between them. The CDR3 DNA sequence: TGTGCCAGCAGTTACTCGAGTATGAATAGCAATCAGCCCCAGCATTTT. Translation gives CASSYSSMNSNQPQHF.

Points on this clonotype: A read error is possible here, since a much larger clone lies one base away. The chain recombines TRBV6-1 with TRBJ2-7; D is possibly TRBD2 (7 bases). The V gene's germline CDR1 is MNHNS and CDR2 SASEGT. V was pared by 9 bases and J by 0 bases, with 15 bases between. The CDR3 totals 14 residues. The CDR3 is CASTKGGGSYEQYF. The CDR3 DNA sequence: TGTGCCAGTACAAAGGGAGGGGGCTCCTACGAGCAGTACTTC.

The CDR3 bases are TGTGCCAGCAGTTTATTAGACAGGGGGCGAGGTGAAGCTTTCTTT. Its translation: CASSLLDRGRGEAFF. The chain couples TRBV27 to TRBJ1-1, with 10 bases lining up with TRBD1. CDR1 and CDR2 (germline): MNHEY, SMNVEV (reference sequence). The CDR3 loop spans 15 amino acids. V shed 1 base and J 7 bases; nucleotides not matched to a gene: 6.

In its sample, this clonotype was seen a few times. The chain recombines TRBV20-1 with TRBJ2-7; no reliable D call. The length of the CDR3 is 13 residues. Germline V lookup: CDR1 DFQATT, CDR2 SNEGSKA (reference sequence). The V end lost 0 bases, the J end lost 2 bases, and 8 bases lay between the germline ends. DNA of the CDR3: TGCAGTGCTAGAGATGAACGGGCCTACGAGCAGTACTTC. This gives the protein CSARDERAYEQYF.

The V call is TRBV2, the J call TRBJ2-7; 7 positions agree with TRBD1. Germline CDR1 is SNHLY and CDR2 is FYNNEI. CDR3 size: 12 residues. The V segment lost 9 bases and the J segment 6 bases; nucleotides outside the gene matches: 8. The CDR3 here is CARPDRPREQYF. CDR3 nucleotide sequence: TGTGCCAGGCCGGACAGGCCGCGCGAGCAGTACTTC.